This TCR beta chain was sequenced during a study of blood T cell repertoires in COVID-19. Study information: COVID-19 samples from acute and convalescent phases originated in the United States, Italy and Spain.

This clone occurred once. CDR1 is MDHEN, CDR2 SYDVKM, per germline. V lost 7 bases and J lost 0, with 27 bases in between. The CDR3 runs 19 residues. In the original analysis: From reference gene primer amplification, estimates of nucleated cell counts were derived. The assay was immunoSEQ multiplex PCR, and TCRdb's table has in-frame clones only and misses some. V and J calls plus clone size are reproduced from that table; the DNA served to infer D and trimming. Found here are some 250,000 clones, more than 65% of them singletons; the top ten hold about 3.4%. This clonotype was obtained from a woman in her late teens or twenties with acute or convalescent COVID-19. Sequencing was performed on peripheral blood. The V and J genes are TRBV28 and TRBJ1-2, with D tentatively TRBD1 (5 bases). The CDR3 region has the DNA TGTGCCAGCACTCACCTCCTCCGGGGGGTTGATTCAACTAACTATGGCTACACCTTC. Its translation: CASTHLLRGVDSTNYGYTF.